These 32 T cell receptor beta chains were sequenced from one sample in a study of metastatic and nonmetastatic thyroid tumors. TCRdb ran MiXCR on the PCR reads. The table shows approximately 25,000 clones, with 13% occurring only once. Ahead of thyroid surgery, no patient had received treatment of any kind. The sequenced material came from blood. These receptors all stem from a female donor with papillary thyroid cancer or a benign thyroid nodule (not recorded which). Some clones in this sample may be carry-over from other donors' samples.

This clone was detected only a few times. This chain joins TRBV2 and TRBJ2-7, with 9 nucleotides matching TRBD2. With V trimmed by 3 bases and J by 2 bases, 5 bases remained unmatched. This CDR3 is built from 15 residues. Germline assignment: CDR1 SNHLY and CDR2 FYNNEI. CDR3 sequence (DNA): TGTGCCAGCAGTGAGGAGCTAGCGGGGACCTACGAGCAGTACTTC. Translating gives CASSEELAGTYEQYF.

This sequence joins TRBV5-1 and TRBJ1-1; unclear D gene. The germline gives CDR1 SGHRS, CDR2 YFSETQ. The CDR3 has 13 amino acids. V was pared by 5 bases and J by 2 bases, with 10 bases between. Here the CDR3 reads CASSKDPNTEAFF. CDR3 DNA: TGCGCCAGCAGTAAGGACCCTAACACTGAAGCTTTCTTT.

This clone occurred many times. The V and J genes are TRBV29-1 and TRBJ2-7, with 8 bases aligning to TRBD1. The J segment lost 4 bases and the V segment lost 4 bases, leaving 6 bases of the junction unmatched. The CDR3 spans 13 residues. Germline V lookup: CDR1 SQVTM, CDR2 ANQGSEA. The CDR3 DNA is TGCAGCGTTGGTAGAGACAGGGGTTACGAGCAGTACTTC. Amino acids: CSVGRDRGYEQYF.

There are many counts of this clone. Here the CDR3 DNA reads TGTGCCAGCAGTTCCCGAGGACTAGGCCACTACGAGCAGTACTTC. Residues: CASSSRGLGHYEQYF. The chain combines TRBV6-2 or TRBV6-3 with TRBJ2-7; TRBD2 matches 7 bases. V lost 4 bases to trimming and J lost 3 bases; unmatched junction nucleotides: 9. This CDR3 comprises 15 residues. Germline V gives CDR1 MNHEY, CDR2 SVGEGT.

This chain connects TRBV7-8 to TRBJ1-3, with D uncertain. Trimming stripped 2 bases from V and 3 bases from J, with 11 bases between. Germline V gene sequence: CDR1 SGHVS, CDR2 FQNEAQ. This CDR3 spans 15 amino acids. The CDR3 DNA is TGTGCCAGCAGCTTACGGGGTACGAGTGGAAACACCATATATTTT. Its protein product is CASSLRGTSGNTIYF.

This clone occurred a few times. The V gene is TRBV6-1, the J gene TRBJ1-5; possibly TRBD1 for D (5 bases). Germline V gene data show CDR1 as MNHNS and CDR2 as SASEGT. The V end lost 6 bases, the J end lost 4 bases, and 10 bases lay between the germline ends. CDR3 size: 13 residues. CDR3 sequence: CASSLQENQPQHF. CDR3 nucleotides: TGTGCCAGCAGCCTACAGGAAAATCAGCCCCAGCATTTT.

Written as DNA, the CDR3 is TGTGCCAGCAGATCACAGGGGAACACCGGGGAGCTGTTTTTT. Protein product: CASRSQGNTGELFF. V usage is TRBV7-2 and J usage is TRBJ2-2; possibly TRBD1 for D (6 bases). Germline CDR1 reads SGHTA; CDR2 reads FQGNSA. The CDR3 length is 14 residues. The V end lost 6 bases, the J end lost 1 base, and 9 bases lay between the germline ends.

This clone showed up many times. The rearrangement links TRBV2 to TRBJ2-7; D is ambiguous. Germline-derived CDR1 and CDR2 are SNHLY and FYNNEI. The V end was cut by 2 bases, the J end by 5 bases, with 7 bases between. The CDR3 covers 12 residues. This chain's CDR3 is CASSERLNEQYF. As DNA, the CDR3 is TGTGCCAGCAGTGAAAGGCTAAACGAGCAGTACTTC.

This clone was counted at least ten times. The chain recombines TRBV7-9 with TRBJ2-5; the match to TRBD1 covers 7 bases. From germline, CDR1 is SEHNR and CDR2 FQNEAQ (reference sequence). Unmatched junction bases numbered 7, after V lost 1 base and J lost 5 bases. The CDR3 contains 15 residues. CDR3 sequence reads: CASSLEQGSRETQYF. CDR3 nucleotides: TGTGCCAGCAGCTTAGAACAGGGGAGTCGGGAGACCCAGTACTTC.

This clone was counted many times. For the CDR3, the DNA is TGTGCCAGCAGCAAGGGACAGATGAACTATGGCTACACCTTC. Protein: CASSKGQMNYGYTF. This chain joins TRBV5-4 and TRBJ1-2, with 7 bases aligning to TRBD1. The CDR3 contains 14 residues. Trimming at V came to 4 bases and at J to 2 bases, leaving 5 bases not matched to a gene. Germline V lookup: CDR1 SGHNT, CDR2 YYREEE (reference sequence).

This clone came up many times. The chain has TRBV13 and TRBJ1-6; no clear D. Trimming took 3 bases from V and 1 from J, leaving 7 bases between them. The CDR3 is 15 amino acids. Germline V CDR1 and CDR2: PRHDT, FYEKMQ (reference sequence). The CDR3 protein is CASSLGSSYNSPLHF. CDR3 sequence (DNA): TGTGCCAGCAGCTTGGGGTCGTCCTATAATTCACCCCTCCACTTT.

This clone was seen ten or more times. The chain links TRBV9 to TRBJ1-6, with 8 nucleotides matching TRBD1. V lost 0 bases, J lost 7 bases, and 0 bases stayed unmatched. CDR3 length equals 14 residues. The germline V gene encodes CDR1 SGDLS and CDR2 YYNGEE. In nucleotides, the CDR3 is TGTGCCAGCAGCGTAGGGACAGGGAATTCACCCCTCCACTTT. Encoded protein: CASSVGTGNSPLHF.

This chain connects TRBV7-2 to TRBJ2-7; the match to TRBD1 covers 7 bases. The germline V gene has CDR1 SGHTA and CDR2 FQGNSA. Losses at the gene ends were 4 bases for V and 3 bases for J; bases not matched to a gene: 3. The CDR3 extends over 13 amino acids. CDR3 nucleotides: TGTGCCAGCAGCTATAGGGACAGCTACGAGCAGTACTTC. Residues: CASSYRDSYEQYF.

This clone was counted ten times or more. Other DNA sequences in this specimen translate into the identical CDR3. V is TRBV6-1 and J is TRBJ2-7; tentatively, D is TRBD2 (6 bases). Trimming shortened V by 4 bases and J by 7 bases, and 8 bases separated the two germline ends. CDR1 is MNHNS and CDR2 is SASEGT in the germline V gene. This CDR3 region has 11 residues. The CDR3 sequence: CASSVAGEQYF. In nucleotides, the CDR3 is TGTGCCAGCAGTGTCGCGGGGGAGCAGTACTTC.

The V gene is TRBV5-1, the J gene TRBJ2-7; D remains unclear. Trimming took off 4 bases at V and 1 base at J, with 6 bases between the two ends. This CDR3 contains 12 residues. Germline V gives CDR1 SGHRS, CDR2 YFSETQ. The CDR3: CASSPASYEQYF. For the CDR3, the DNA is TGCGCCAGCAGCCCAGCTTCCTACGAGCAGTACTTC.

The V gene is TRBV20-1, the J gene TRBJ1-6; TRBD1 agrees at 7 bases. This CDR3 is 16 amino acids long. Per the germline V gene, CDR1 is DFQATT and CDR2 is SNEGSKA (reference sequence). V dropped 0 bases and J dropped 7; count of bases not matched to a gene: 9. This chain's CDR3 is CSARDVRAGGNSPLHF. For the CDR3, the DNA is TGCAGTGCTAGAGATGTCCGCGCAGGGGGAAATTCACCCCTCCACTTT.

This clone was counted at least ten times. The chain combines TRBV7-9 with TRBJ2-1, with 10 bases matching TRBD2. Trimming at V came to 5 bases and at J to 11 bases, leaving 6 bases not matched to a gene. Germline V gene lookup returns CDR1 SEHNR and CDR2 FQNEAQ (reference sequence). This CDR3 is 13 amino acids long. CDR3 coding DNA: TGTGCCAGCAGCCCGACTAGCGGGCCCCAGCAGTTCTTC. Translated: CASSPTSGPQQFF.

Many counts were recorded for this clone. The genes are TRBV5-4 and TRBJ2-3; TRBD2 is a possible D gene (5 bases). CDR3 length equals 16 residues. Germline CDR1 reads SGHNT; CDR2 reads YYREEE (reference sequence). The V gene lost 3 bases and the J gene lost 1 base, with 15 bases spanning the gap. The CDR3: CASSWSYGRRTDTQYF. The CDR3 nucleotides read TGTGCCAGCAGCTGGAGTTATGGGAGACGCACAGATACGCAGTATTTT.

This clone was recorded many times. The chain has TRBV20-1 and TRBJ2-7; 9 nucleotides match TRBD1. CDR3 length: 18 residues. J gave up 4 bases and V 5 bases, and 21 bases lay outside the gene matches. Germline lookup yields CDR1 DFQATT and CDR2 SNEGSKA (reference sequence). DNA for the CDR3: TGCAGTGCTCGCACCAATAGTGGGGGACAGGGCGATTGGTACGAGCAGTACTTC. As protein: CSARTNSGGQGDWYEQYF.

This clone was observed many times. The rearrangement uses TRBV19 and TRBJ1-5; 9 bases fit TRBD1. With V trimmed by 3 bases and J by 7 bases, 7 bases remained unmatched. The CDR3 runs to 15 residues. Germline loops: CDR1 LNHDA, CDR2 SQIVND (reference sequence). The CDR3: CASSIDRGGVQPQHF. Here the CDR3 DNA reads TGTGCCAGTAGTATCGACAGGGGGGGAGTACAGCCCCAGCATTTT.

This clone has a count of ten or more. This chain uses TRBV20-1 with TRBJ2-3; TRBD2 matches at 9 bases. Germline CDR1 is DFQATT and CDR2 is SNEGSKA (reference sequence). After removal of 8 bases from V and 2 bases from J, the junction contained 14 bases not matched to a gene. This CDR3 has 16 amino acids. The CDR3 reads CSKRGVSGRPTDTQYF. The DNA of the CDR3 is TGCAGTAAAAGAGGAGTAAGCGGGAGGCCCACAGATACGCAGTATTTT.

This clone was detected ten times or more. The CDR3 loop reads CSARDGRDFNIQYF. As DNA, the CDR3 is TGCAGTGCTAGAGATGGCCGGGACTTTAACATTCAGTACTTC. This rearrangement joins TRBV20-1 to TRBJ2-4; D is perhaps TRBD2 (6 bases). V lost 0 bases to trimming and J lost 7 bases, with 13 bases between them. This CDR3 comprises 14 residues. Germline CDR1 reads DFQATT; CDR2 reads SNEGSKA (reference sequence).

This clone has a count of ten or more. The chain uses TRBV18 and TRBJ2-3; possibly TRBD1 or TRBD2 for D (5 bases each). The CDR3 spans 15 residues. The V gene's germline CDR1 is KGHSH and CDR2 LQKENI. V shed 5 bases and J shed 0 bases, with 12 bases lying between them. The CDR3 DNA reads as TGTGCCAGCTCAGGGGGACCTACTAGCACAGATACGCAGTATTTT. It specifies CASSGGPTSTDTQYF.

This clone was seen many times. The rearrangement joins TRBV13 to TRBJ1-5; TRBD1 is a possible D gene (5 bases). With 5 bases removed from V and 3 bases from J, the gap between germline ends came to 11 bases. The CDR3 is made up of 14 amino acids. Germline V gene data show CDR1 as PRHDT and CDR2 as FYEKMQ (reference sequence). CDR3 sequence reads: CASSRGTVNQPQHF. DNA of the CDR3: TGTGCCAGCAGCCGGGGGACGGTCAATCAGCCCCAGCATTTT.

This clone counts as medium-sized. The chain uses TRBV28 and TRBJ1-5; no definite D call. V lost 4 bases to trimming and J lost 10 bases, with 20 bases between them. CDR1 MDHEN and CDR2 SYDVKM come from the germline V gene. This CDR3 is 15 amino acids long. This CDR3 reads CASSWSGITSHPQHF. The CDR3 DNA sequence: TGTGCCAGCAGTTGGTCTGGCATCACCTCCCATCCCCAGCATTTT.

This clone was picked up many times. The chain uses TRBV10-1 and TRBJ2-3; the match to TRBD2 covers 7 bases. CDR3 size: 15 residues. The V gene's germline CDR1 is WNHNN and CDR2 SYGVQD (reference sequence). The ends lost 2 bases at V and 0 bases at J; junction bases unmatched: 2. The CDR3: CASSELAASTDTQYF. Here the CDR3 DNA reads TGCGCCAGCAGTGAGCTAGCGGCGAGCACAGATACGCAGTATTTT.

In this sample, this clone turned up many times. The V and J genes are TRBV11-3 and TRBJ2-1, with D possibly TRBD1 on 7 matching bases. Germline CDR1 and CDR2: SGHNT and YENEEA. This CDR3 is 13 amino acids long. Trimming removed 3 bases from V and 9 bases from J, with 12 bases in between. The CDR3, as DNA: TGTGCCAGCAGCTTTTCAGGGGGGAGTGAGCAGTTCTTC. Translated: CASSFSGGSEQFF.

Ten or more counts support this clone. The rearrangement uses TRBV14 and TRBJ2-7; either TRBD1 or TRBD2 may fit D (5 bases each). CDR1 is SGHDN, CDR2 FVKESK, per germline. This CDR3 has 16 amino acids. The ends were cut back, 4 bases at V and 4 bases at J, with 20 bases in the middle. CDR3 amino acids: CASSLQRGGWIYEQYF. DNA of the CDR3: TGTGCCAGCAGCCTCCAACGGGGCGGGTGGATATACGAGCAGTACTTC.

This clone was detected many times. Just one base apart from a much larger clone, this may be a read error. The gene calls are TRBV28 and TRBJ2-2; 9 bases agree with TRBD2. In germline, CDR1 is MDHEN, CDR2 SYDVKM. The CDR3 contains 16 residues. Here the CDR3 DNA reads TGTGCCAGCAGTTCACTCAAACTAGCGGGCACCGGGGAGCTGTCTTTT. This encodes CASSSLKLAGTGELSF.

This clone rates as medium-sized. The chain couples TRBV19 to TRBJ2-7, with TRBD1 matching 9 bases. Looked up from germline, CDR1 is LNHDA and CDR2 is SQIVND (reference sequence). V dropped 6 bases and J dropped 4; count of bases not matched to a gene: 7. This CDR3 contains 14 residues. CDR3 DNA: TGTGCCAGTAGACCCGACAGGGGGACGTACGAGCAGTACTTC. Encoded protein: CASRPDRGTYEQYF.

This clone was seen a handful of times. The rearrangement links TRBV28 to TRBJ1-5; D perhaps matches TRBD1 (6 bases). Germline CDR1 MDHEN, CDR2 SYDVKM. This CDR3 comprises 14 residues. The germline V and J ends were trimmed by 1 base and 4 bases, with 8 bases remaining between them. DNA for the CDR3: TGTGCCAGCAGTTTATCCCAGGGGAATCAGCCCCAGCATTTT. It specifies CASSLSQGNQPQHF.

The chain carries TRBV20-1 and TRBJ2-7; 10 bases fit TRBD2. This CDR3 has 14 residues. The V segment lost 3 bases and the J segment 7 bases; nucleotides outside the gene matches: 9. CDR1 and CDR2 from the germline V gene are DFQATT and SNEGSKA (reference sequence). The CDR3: CSASEGAGGLEQYF. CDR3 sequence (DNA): TGCAGTGCTAGTGAGGGAGCGGGAGGGTTAGAGCAGTACTTC.